The 9 T cell receptor beta chains below all came from one sample that was sequenced in a study of blood T cells in healthy people across ages. Next came a second PCR, run for about 7 to 12 cycles, which used a sample-barcoded 5' primer along with a J-beta primer mix. TCRdb redid the calling of the 5' RACE reads with MiXCR, one entry per CDR3 protein. The sample consists of roughly 1,500,000 distinct CDR3 sequences, around two fifths of them appearing once. Sequencing used blood. These receptor sequences come from a young woman in good health.

This sequence joins TRBV3-1 and TRBJ2-2; D perhaps matches TRBD1 (5 bases). Trimming removed 0 bases from V and 6 bases from J, with 17 bases in between. The germline gives CDR1 LGHDT, CDR2 YNNKEL (reference sequence). This CDR3 contains 17 residues. The CDR3 spells CASSQESVLQGSGELFF. Written as DNA, the CDR3 is TGTGCCAGCAGCCAAGAAAGTGTACTCCAGGGATCCGGGGAGCTGTTTTTT.

This clonotype appeared a single time. This chain uses TRBV2 with TRBJ2-1, with 8 positions matching TRBD2. Trimming at V came to 3 bases and at J to 8 bases, leaving 9 bases not matched to a gene. The germline CDR1 and CDR2 sequences are SNHLY and FYNNEI. The CDR3 extends over 15 amino acids. CDR3 protein: CASSESAGGGDEQFF. The DNA of the CDR3 is TGTGCCAGCAGTGAGTCGGCGGGAGGTGGAGATGAGCAGTTCTTC.

Only a few counts were recorded for this clonotype. V is TRBV6-5 and J is TRBJ1-6; a weak D match, TRBD1 (6 bases). Germline CDR1 is MNHEY and CDR2 is SVGAGI. The CDR3 runs to 17 residues. Between the trimmed V and J ends, which lost 6 bases and 9 bases, there was a span of 24 bases. CDR3 sequence (DNA): TGTGCCAGCAGCCGGGACCCTACAGGGTTTCGGGGTTCACCCCTCCACTTT. Translation: CASSRDPTGFRGSPLHF.

V is TRBV7-2 and J is TRBJ2-1, with 8 bases fitting TRBD2. The CDR3 is 15 residues long. The V gene end was trimmed by 6 bases and the J gene end by 9 bases; junction bases not matched to a gene: 13. Germline V lookup: CDR1 SGHTA, CDR2 FQGNSA. DNA of the CDR3: TGTGCCAGCAGTCCAAACCGGCGGGAGGCTAGTGAGCAGTTCTTC. Translated, it gives CASSPNRREASEQFF.

This clonotype was found a few times. The chain has TRBV6-6 and TRBJ1-1; 8 bases are shared with TRBD1. The germline V gene encodes CDR1 MNHNY and CDR2 SVGAGI (reference sequence). V dropped 7 bases and J dropped 8; count of bases not matched to a gene: 6. The CDR3 is made up of 12 amino acids. The CDR3 region has the DNA TGTGCCAGCATTCTAGGACAGGGCGAAGCTTTCTTT. Amino acid sequence: CASILGQGEAFF.

The CDR3 nucleotides are TGTGCCATCAGTGAGAGCGGGAGCTTAGAGACCCAGTACTTC. Encoded protein: CAISESGSLETQYF. This rearrangement joins TRBV10-3 to TRBJ2-5, with 8 positions matching TRBD2. V was pared by 2 bases and J by 4 bases, with 3 bases of the junction left unmatched. This CDR3 region has 14 residues. CDR1 is ENHRY and CDR2 is SYGVKD in the germline V gene.

The chain couples TRBV5-1 to TRBJ1-2; a weak D match, TRBD1 (6 bases). Germline V lookup: CDR1 SGHRS, CDR2 YFSETQ. This CDR3 comprises 17 residues. V was cut by 0 bases and J by 1 base, with 16 bases left in between. The CDR3 reads CASSLARDRTFNYGYTF. CDR3 in DNA: TGCGCCAGCAGCTTGGCCCGTGACAGGACCTTTAACTATGGCTACACCTTC.

The count of this clonotype is one. This sequence joins TRBV28 and TRBJ2-4; possible D gene TRBD1, 6 bases. The V gene lost 1 base and the J gene lost 6 bases, with 13 bases spanning the gap. CDR1 is MDHEN, CDR2 SYDVKM, per germline. The length of the CDR3 is 15 residues. The CDR3 DNA reads TGTGCCAGCAGTTTATTACAGGGTGGGAGAAACATTCAGTACTTC. Amino acid sequence: CASSLLQGGRNIQYF.

This clonotype was seen more than once but under ten times. V and J are TRBV20-1 and TRBJ1-1; 7 bases agree with TRBD1. Per germline, CDR1 DFQATT and CDR2 SNEGSKA (reference sequence). V lost 6 bases and J lost 0; bases outside the gene matches: 7. This CDR3 is built from 14 residues. The CDR3 here is CSARPRGVNTEAFF. The CDR3 DNA is TGCAGTGCCAGGCCCAGGGGGGTGAACACTGAAGCTTTCTTT.